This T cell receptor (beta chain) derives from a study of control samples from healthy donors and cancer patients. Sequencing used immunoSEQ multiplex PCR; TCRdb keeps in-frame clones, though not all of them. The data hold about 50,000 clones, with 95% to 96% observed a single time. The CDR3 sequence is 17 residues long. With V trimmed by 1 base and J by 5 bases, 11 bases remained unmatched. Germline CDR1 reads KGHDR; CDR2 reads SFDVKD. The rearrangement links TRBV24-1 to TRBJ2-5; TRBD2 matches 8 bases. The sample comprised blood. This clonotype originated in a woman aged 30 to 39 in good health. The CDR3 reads CATSDFSHSGMSETQYF. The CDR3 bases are TGTGCCACCAGTGATTTCTCACATAGCGGGATGAGCGAGACCCAGTACTTC.